Listed here is a single T cell receptor beta chain. Antigen unknown. These data come from a study of T cells in Graves' hyperthyroidism and ophthalmopathy. Study results and limitations: Most clonotypes expanded in thyroid above 0.001 were likewise present in blood.

The CDR3 totals 16 residues. V was clipped by 0 bases and J by 8 bases, with 17 bases between them. CDR1 and CDR2 from the germline V gene are KGHSY and FQNENV. Researchers took RNA transcripts and amplified the TCR beta CDR3 regions from them. The HTBI set primed first-round TCR CDR3 RT-PCR. Each CDR3 protein gets one entry after TCRdb re-called the multiplex PCR reads with MiXCR. This table has hundreds of thousands of distinct CDR3 sequences, less than 25% appearing once. The sequence derives from a man aged 30 to 45 with Graves' ophthalmopathy. The material sequenced was blood. The chain has TRBV16 and TRBJ2-1; a weak D match, TRBD1 (6 bases). CDR3 sequence (DNA): TGTGCCAGCAGCCAATCACGGCAGGGGCGGTACGATGAGCAGTTCTTC. This translates into CASSQSRQGRYDEQFF.